The 11 T cell receptor beta chains below come from one sample, sequenced in a study of beta chain features in type 1 diabetes (dated by TCRdb to about 2018). The protocol used for the library was the immunoSEQ multiplex PCR assay. The entire isolated RNA was reverse transcribed using the High Capacity cDNA Reverse Transcription Kit, and thus expressed TCRB transcripts were sequenced. This immuneACCESS table, as held by TCRdb, lists in-frame sequences with V and J called but not all clones. Of the missing ones, under half trace to an unresolved V gene in checked studies; the others have no known cause. Within this sample are some 200,000 clones, with roughly 11% of them counted one time only. About 1.2% of the sample belongs to the ten largest clones. The sample taken for sequencing was central memory CD4+ T cells from blood. The receptors stem from a man aged 18-30 years in good health.

This clone was counted a few times. The rearrangement uses TRBV10-3 and TRBJ2-6; no definite D call. The CDR3 is 13 residues long. Trimming pared 8 bases from V and 0 bases from J, leaving 5 bases between. Germline lookup yields CDR1 ENHRY and CDR2 SYGVKD. DNA of the CDR3: TGTGCCATCGAGACCTCTGGGGCCAACGTCCTGACTTTC. This sequence encodes CAIETSGANVLTF.

The V gene is TRBV7-2, the J gene TRBJ2-3; the D gene is possibly TRBD2 (7 bases). In germline, CDR1 is SGHTA, CDR2 FQGNSA. There are 15 residues in the CDR3. Trimming took off 5 bases at V and 3 bases at J, with 15 bases between the two ends. The CDR3 here is CASSQQGGGTDTQYF. Here the CDR3 DNA reads TGTGCCAGCAGCCAACAGGGAGGGGGGACAGATACGCAGTATTTT.

This clone was found a few times. This chain links TRBV5-4 with TRBJ2-7; D call uncertain. This CDR3 comprises 14 residues. V was pared by 2 bases and J by 1 base, with 10 bases between. Germline CDR1 reads SGHNT; CDR2 reads YYREEE (reference sequence). The CDR3 spells CASSFDRSSYEQYF. In DNA, the CDR3 is TGTGCCAGCAGCTTTGACCGTAGTTCCTACGAGCAGTACTTC.

The chain has TRBV15 and TRBJ2-6; a weak D match, TRBD2 (5 bases). The germline V and J ends were trimmed by 5 bases and 4 bases, with 6 bases remaining between them. Germline lookup yields CDR1 LNHNV and CDR2 YYDKDF (reference sequence). The CDR3 consists of 13 residues. The CDR3 spells CATSPSGANVLTF. The DNA of the CDR3 is TGTGCCACCAGCCCTAGCGGGGCCAACGTCCTGACTTTC.

Points on this clone: One end of the junction does not line up with germline, which may come from a read error. The gene calls are TRBV5-1 and TRBJ2-4; D is perhaps TRBD1 (6 bases). Per germline, CDR1 SGHRS and CDR2 YFSETQ. CDR3 length: 16 residues. This chain's CDR3 is CASSLGTSIAKNIQYF. The CDR3 nucleotides read TGCGCCAGCAGTTTGGGGACAAGCATAGCCAAAAACATTCAGTACTTC.

The chain combines TRBV7-8 with TRBJ2-3; 12 bases line up with TRBD2. J was trimmed by 8 bases and V by 5 bases; bases with no gene match: 14. This CDR3 is 17 amino acids long. CDR1 is SGHVS and CDR2 is FQNEAQ in the germline V gene. DNA for the CDR3: TGTGCCAGCAGCCCGAGAACTAGCGGGAGGCCCCTTGGTACGCAGTATTTT. Encoded protein: CASSPRTSGRPLGTQYF.

This chain connects TRBV5-1 to TRBJ1-1; 9 nucleotides match TRBD1. Trimming at V came to 4 bases and at J to 5 bases, leaving 9 bases not matched to a gene. Germline CDR1 reads SGHRS; CDR2 reads YFSETQ. The CDR3 is 15 residues long. For the CDR3, the DNA is TGCGCCAGCAGCGCGCGTTGGGACAGGGAAACTGAAGCTTTCTTT. Residues: CASSARWDRETEAFF.

The chain couples TRBV7-8 to TRBJ2-2; D is ambiguous. V shed 3 bases and J shed 2 bases, with 7 bases lying between them. Per germline, CDR1 SGHVS and CDR2 FQNEAQ. The CDR3 contains 14 residues. The CDR3 loop reads CASSLVANTGELFF. Here the CDR3 DNA reads TGTGCCAGCAGCTTGGTAGCCAACACCGGGGAGCTGTTTTTT.

This clone has at least ten counts. Other DNA sequences from this sample encode an identical CDR3 as well. The chain combines TRBV10-3 with TRBJ1-5; perhaps TRBD1 as D (6 bases). In germline, CDR1 is ENHRY, CDR2 SYGVKD. Trimming shortened V by 6 bases and J by 6 bases, and 12 bases separated the two germline ends. This CDR3 has 13 amino acids. This CDR3 reads CAIRGQGGQPQHF. The CDR3 region has the DNA TGTGCCATCAGGGGACAAGGAGGTCAGCCCCAGCATTTT.

The genes are TRBV19 and TRBJ1-1; D may be TRBD1 (6 bases). CDR1 and CDR2 (germline): LNHDA, SQIVND (reference sequence). The CDR3 is 13 residues long. V lost 4 bases and J 5 bases, leaving 11 bases between the germline ends. The CDR3 sequence is CASSTTQGTEAFF. Here the CDR3 DNA reads TGTGCCAGTAGTACGACACAGGGAACTGAAGCTTTCTTT. Drawing the rest from reference TRBV19 and TRBJ1-1, the complete variable domain is DGGITQSPKYLFRKEGQNVTLSCEQNLNHDAMYWYRQDPGQGLRLIYYSQIVNDFQKGDIAEGYSVSREKKESFPLTVTSAQKNPTAFYLCASSTTQGTEAFFGQGTRLTVV.

There are many counts of this clone. The V gene is TRBV5-4, the J gene TRBJ2-7; 8 nucleotides agree with TRBD2. The CDR3 runs to 17 residues. V dropped 0 bases and J dropped 4; count of bases not matched to a gene: 12. Germline CDR1 reads SGHNT; CDR2 reads YYREEE (reference sequence). This CDR3 reads CASSLVPPGLVTYEQYF. The CDR3, as DNA: TGTGCCAGCAGCTTGGTACCCCCGGGACTAGTCACATACGAGCAGTACTTC. Variable domain in full (rest from reference TRBV5-4 and TRBJ2-7): ETGVTQSPTHLIKTRGQQVTLRCSSQSGHNTVSWYQQALGQGPQFIFQYYREEENGRGNFPPRFSGLQFPNYSSELNVNALELDDSALYLCASSLVPPGLVTYEQYFGPGTRLTVT.